These T cell receptor beta chains were read from a single sample in a study of regulatory T cells in long-lasting Graves disease. TCRdb reprocessed the multiplex PCR reads via MiXCR and lists one record per CDR3 protein. The table lists hundreds of thousands of distinct CDR3 sequences, roughly 20% of them singletons. The sample consisted of peripheral blood mononuclear cells (PBMCs), taken when the disease was refractory, from a patient treated with antithyroid drugs. Receptors were obtained from a female donor with Graves disease. Both conserved end residues are part of each CDR3.

CDR3 length: 15; V gene: TRBV28; J gene: TRBJ1-1; CDR3 protein: CASSLGPGIDTEAFF
CDR3 length: 16; V gene: TRBV20-1; J gene: TRBJ1-5; CDR3 protein: CSARDGRGFSNQPQHF
CDR3 length: 15; V gene: TRBV10-3; J gene: TRBJ2-7; CDR3 protein: CAISERTKEGYEQYF
CDR3 length: 16; V gene: TRBV3-1; J gene: TRBJ2-1; CDR3 protein: CASSRITSGKYNEQFF
CDR3 length: 16; V gene: TRBV7-2; J gene: TRBJ1-5; CDR3 protein: CASSLVVGGGHQPQHF
CDR3 length: 13; V gene: TRBV2; J gene: TRBJ1-1; CDR3 protein: CASSDTRDTEAFF
CDR3 length: 14; V gene: TRBV5-1; J gene: TRBJ1-2; CDR3 protein: CASSQEGGNYGYTF
CDR3 length: 13; V gene: TRBV7-9; J gene: TRBJ2-1; CDR3 protein: CASSSGGHNEQFF
CDR3 length: 15; V gene: TRBV28; J gene: TRBJ2-1; CDR3 protein: CASSSTSGYYNEQFF
CDR3 length: 13; V gene: TRBV20-1; J gene: TRBJ2-5; CDR3 protein: CSAARGSQETQYF
CDR3 length: 16; V gene: TRBV4-1; J gene: TRBJ1-2; CDR3 protein: CASSQAPQGFAYGYTF
CDR3 length: 11; V gene: TRBV11-2; J gene: TRBJ2-5; CDR3 protein: CASSRIGTQYF
CDR3 length: 16; V gene: TRBV28; J gene: TRBJ2-1; CDR3 protein: CASSPLVQRGDNEQFF
CDR3 length: 14; V gene: TRBV28; J gene: TRBJ1-2; CDR3 protein: CASSPGQLSYGYTF
CDR3 length: 16; V gene: TRBV6-5; J gene: TRBJ2-3; CDR3 protein: CASSYNDRGGTDTQYF
CDR3 length: 15; V gene: TRBV20-1; J gene: TRBJ1-6; CDR3 protein: CSARDLQGDNSPLHF
CDR3 length: 15; V gene: TRBV3-2; J gene: TRBJ1-1; CDR3 protein: CASSQEKGHWTEAFF
CDR3 length: 15; V gene: TRBV28; J gene: TRBJ2-7; CDR3 protein: CASRSEGGFNYEQYF
CDR3 length: 17; V gene: TRBV6-4; J gene: TRBJ1-2; CDR3 protein: CASSEPAARPINYGYTF
CDR3 length: 15; V gene: TRBV7-2; J gene: TRBJ2-3; CDR3 protein: CASSIQGMATDTQYF
CDR3 length: 13; V gene: TRBV11-1; J gene: TRBJ1-2; CDR3 protein: CASSFGGLNGYTF
CDR3 length: 19; V gene: TRBV19; J gene: TRBJ2-2; CDR3 protein: CASSNPQVARGLGTGELFF
CDR3 length: 15; V gene: TRBV20-1; J gene: TRBJ2-7; CDR3 protein: CSARGLVGSPDEQYF
CDR3 length: 13; V gene: TRBV29-1; J gene: TRBJ2-7; CDR3 protein: CSVVESWRDEQYF
CDR3 length: 16; V gene: TRBV28; J gene: TRBJ2-7; CDR3 protein: CASSDGLAGVSYEQYF
CDR3 length: 15; V gene: TRBV7-9; J gene: TRBJ1-2; CDR3 protein: CASSLGTDINYGYTF
CDR3 length: 12; V gene: TRBV28; J gene: TRBJ1-3; CDR3 protein: CASSSRPNTIYF
CDR3 length: 15; V gene: TRBV7-2; J gene: TRBJ1-3; CDR3 protein: CASSLESRSGNTIYF
CDR3 length: 14; V gene: TRBV29-1; J gene: TRBJ1-2; CDR3 protein: CSAGQGFPPYGYTF
CDR3 length: 15; V gene: TRBV6-1; J gene: TRBJ1-4; CDR3 protein: CASSEASTGYEKLFF
CDR3 length: 15; V gene: TRBV27; J gene: TRBJ2-2; CDR3 protein: CASSPDWGDTGELFF
CDR3 length: 14; V gene: TRBV12-3/TRBV12-4; J gene: TRBJ2-7; CDR3 protein: CASSPFGNSYEQYF
CDR3 length: 19; V gene: TRBV10-3; J gene: TRBJ2-1; CDR3 protein: CAISGPGGLSGRAVNEQFF
CDR3 length: 16; V gene: TRBV11-2; J gene: TRBJ2-5; CDR3 protein: CASSPGGLAYQETQYF
CDR3 length: 15; V gene: TRBV12-3/TRBV12-4; J gene: TRBJ2-7; CDR3 protein: CASSLRAGAVDEQYF
CDR3 length: 14; V gene: TRBV6-2/TRBV6-3; J gene: TRBJ1-2; CDR3 protein: CASSYTPDTGGYTF
CDR3 length: 13; V gene: TRBV7-2; J gene: TRBJ1-1; CDR3 protein: CASSLEFGAEAFF
CDR3 length: 14; V gene: TRBV5-1; J gene: TRBJ2-7; CDR3 protein: CASSLDQVKNEQYF
CDR3 length: 16; V gene: TRBV28; J gene: TRBJ1-5; CDR3 protein: CASSPYSGQGRQPQHF
CDR3 length: 16; V gene: TRBV18; J gene: TRBJ2-5; CDR3 protein: CAGSPTWQFPQETQYF
CDR3 length: 14; V gene: TRBV6-2/TRBV6-3; J gene: TRBJ1-1; CDR3 protein: CASSYSPERTEAFF